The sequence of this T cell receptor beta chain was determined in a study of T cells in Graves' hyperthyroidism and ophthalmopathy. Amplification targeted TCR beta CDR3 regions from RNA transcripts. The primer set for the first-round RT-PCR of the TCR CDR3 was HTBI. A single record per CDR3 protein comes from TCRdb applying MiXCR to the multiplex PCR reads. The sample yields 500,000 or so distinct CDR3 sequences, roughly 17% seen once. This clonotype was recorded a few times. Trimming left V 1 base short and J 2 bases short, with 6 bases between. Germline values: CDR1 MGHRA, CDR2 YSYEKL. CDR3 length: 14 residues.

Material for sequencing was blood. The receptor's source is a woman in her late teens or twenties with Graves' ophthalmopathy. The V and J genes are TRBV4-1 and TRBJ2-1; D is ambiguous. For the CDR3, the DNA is TGCGCCAGCAGCCAAGGCTCTACCTACAATGAGCAGTTCTTC. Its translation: CASSQGSTYNEQFF.